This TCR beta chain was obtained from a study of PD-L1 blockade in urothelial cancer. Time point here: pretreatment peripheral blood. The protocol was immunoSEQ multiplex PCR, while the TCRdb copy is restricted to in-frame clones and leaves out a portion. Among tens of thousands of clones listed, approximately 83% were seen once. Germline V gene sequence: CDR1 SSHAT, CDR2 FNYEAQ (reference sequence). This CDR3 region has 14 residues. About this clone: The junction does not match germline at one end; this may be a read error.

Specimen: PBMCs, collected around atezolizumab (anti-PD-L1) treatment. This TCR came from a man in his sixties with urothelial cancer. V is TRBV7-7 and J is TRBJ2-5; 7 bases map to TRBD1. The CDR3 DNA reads TGTGCTAGCAGCCCTTGGACAGGCCAAGAGACCCAGTACTTC. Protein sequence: CASSPWTGQETQYF. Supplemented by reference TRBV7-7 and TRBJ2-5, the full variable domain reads GAGVSQSPRYKVTKRGQDVTLRCDPISSHATLYWYQQALGQGPEFLTYFNYEAQPDKSGLPSDRFSAERPEGSISTLTIQRTEQRDSAMYRCASSPWTGQETQYFGPGTRLLVL.